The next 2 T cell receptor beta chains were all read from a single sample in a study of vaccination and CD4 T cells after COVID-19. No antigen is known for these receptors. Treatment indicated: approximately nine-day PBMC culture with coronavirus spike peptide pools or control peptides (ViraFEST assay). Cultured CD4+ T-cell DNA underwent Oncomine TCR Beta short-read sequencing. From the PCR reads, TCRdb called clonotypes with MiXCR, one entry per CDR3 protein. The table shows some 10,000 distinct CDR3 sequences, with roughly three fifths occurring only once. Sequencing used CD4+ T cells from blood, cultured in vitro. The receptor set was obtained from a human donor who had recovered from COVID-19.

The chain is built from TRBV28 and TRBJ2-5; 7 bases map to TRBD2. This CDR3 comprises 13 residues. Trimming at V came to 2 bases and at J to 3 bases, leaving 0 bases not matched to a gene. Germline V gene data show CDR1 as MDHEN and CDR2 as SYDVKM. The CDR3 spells CASSLGREETQYF. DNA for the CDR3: TGTGCCAGCAGTTTAGGGAGGGAAGAGACCCAGTACTTC. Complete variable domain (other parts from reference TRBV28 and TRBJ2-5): DVKVTQSSRYLVKRTGEKVFLECVQDMDHENMFWYRQDPGLGLRLIYFSYDVKMKEKGDIPEGYSVSREKKERFSLILESASTNQTSMYLCASSLGREETQYFGPGTRLLVL.

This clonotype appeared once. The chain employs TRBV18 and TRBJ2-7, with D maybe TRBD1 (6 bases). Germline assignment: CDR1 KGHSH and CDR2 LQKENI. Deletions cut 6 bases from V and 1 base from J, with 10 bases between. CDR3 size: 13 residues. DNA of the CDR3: TGTGCCAGCTCCGGCAGGGGATCCTACGAGCAGTACTTC. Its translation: CASSGRGSYEQYF.